This T cell receptor (beta chain) was recovered during a study of radiation and T cells in renal cell carcinoma. Sample time point: blood 4 weeks post-SBRT, at nephrectomy. Treatment: 15 Gy SBRT to primary tumor, nephrectomy 4 weeks later. Nephrectomy followed 15 Gy stereotactic body radiation by 4 weeks. Points from the study as a whole: No pretreatment tumor biopsies were available for baseline clonotypes.

This CDR3 contains 13 residues. From germline, CDR1 is SGHVS and CDR2 FQNEAQ. V trimming: 5 bases; J trimming: 6 bases; junction bases outside the gene matches: 6. On this clone itself: What it recognizes is unknown.

Clones were sequenced by immunoSEQ multiplex PCR, and TCRdb holds only the in-frame ones, with some missing. In the table there are over 120,000 clones, 70% to 90% of which are singletons. The receptor was derived from a woman aged 45-59 years with renal cell carcinoma. This rearrangement joins TRBV7-8 to TRBJ1-2; 7 positions agree with TRBD1. This material consisted of blood, taken from a patient whose treatment included radiotherapy and nephrectomy. Here the CDR3 reads CASSVGTGDGYTF. The CDR3 nucleotides are TGTGCCAGCAGCGTCGGCACAGGGGATGGCTACACCTTC.